Listed here is a single TCR beta chain. This clonotype appeared many times. Its binding antigen is unknown. No quality values exist for individual bases; no much larger clone is one base distant. The data originate from a study of blood T cells in healthy people across ages (dated by TCRdb to between 2014 and 2017). For context, the study as a whole: In model experiments, roughly one uniquely barcoded TCR beta cDNA molecule per two T cells was captured by template switching. Age-related changes in TCR beta repertoire diversity were measured in the study by deep sequencing normalized with unique cDNA molecular identifiers. Donors were grouped into four age groups: young (average approximately 15 years), middle-aged (39), aged (about 60) and long-lived (just over 80). Donors of different ages were randomly distributed across sequencing lanes to avoid experimental bias. The study analyzed two additional independent replicas of 1 million unique cDNA reads from the same blood draw for two donors, one aged 18 to 30 and one aged 80 or older. What the work shows at the level of the full study, not this receptor alone: Estimates of total diversity based on one million sequenced T cells were considered lower bounds and underestimates. The CMV infection status of donors was not known, potentially confounding age-related changes in expanded clonotypes. Observed TCR beta diversity per million T cells fell roughly linearly with age, and a significant reduction was already apparent by age approximately 41. A strong correlation was found between observed TCR beta diversity and the percentage of naive T cells measured by flow cytometry. Compared with the aged group, the long-lived group had more naive CD4+ T cells, fewer expanded clones and increased TCR diversity, a pattern suggesting age selection. Because profiling used bulk unsorted PBMCs, naive and antigen-experienced compartments could not be compared conclusively.

Libraries were made using 5' RACE. TCRdb shows the sequencer as Illumina HiSeq 2500. A second about 7 to 12 cycle PCR used a sample-barcoded 5' primer and a J-beta primer mix. A unique molecular identifier was introduced onto each TCR beta cDNA molecule by a template-switch 5' adaptor carrying 12 random nucleotides. At least 2.5 million CDR3-containing paired-end reads were obtained from each sample. First-strand cDNA synthesis was performed from all RNA using the Mint cDNA synthesis kit, with priming by a TRBC-specific oligonucleotide. All cDNA was treated with uracil-DNA glycosylase and then went through a first 18-cycle PCR with the universal primers M1SS and BC2_uni_R. Under the source paper's analysis protocol: Normalization of each sample was performed by random selection of 1 million high-quality reads, each carrying a distinct molecular identifier. Instead of being binned into consensus sequences, reads with shared molecular identifiers were discarded. MiTCR, with a Q25 quality threshold and the strictest error-elimination algorithm, was used for CDR3 identification, clonotype clustering and error correction. A nonparametric unseen species model with Euler transformation was used to estimate a lower bound on total TCR beta diversity. TCRdb redid the processing of the public reads, applying fastp at Q25 and MiXCR, and retained in-frame beta chains. Each entry merges the rows of one CDR3 protein and shows their most common DNA and genes. TCRdb's processing, not the study's, gives the V and J calls here. Counted in this sample were 600,000 to 850,000 distinct CDR3 sequences; 40% to 45% of them appeared once. The leading ten clones occupy around 20% of the sample.

The donors were under 40 Caucasian individuals from Russia, aged roughly 6 to 100 years, who were systemically healthy. Each donor gave roughly 9.5 milliliters of peripheral blood, collected into EDTA-treated Vacutainer tubes. Ficoll-Paque density-gradient centrifugation was used to isolate PBMCs, with at least 6.5 million per sample. Total RNA, at least 6 micrograms per sample, was extracted from PBMCs with Trizol reagent. Naive CD45RAhigh/CD27high T cell percentages were measured by flow cytometry on a PBMC aliquot from every donor. Sequencing used blood. The sequence came from a woman aged 55-69 years in good health.

This receptor carries the CDR3 CSRSPLETQYF. The DNA reads TGCAGTCGATCGCCGCTGGAGACCCAGTACTTC. The V and J segments used are TRBV20-1 and TRBJ2-5, with the identity of the D gene unclear. Per the germline V gene (reference sequence), DFQATT is the CDR1 and SNEGSKA is the CDR2. The CDR3 sequence holds 11 residues, the cysteine and phenylalanine included. The entry retains the CDR3 DNA only, 33 bases that are in frame from base 1. V sheds 8 bases and J sheds 5 bases, leaving 12 bases between their ends.